This T cell receptor beta chain emerged from a study of read filtering for tumor transcriptome and immune sequencing. Study summary: 8 or 9 patients were R-ISS I, approximately 15 were R-ISS II, about seven were R-ISS III.

CDR1 and CDR2 from the germline V gene are MNHEY and SMNVEV (reference sequence). V gave up 6 bases and J gave up 2 bases, with 4 bases separating them. This CDR3 is 11 amino acids long. This library used around 400 ng RNA and molecular barcoded adaptors spanning alpha/delta and beta/gamma chains. MiXCR, applied by TCRdb to the reads, yields one record per CDR3 protein. This sample has about 62,000 distinct CDR3 sequences, with roughly a fifth found just once. The table lists this clonotype with many counts. This rearrangement joins TRBV27 to TRBJ1-2; D is uncertain. This receptor was obtained from a donor aged 40 or older with multiple myeloma. The sequenced material came from a population of CD138-negative cells sorted from bone marrow. The CDR3 spells CASRSNYGYTF. CDR3 in DNA: TGTGCCAGCAGGAGCAACTATGGCTACACCTTC.